This TCR beta chain derives from a study of T cell responses to AZD1222 COVID-19 vaccine. Study conclusions and caveats: Repertoires were sampled only after the peak T cell response.

CDR3 length equals 16 residues. The germline CDR1 and CDR2 sequences are MNHNY and SVGAGI (reference sequence). J was trimmed by 6 bases and V by 7 bases; bases with no gene match: 13. Sequencing was performed with immunoSEQ multiplex PCR; in TCRdb, only in-frame clones are kept and a portion is missing. This sample carries 100,000 or so clones, around 90% of them seen once, and the ten largest clones take 1.7%. This clone was found once. Its antigen is as yet unknown. This TCR was sampled from an adult in good health. This specimen consisted of peripheral blood, obtained on day 0 of AZD1222 vaccination. V gene TRBV6-6 combines with J gene TRBJ2-7; the match to TRBD2 covers 12 bases. As DNA, the CDR3 is TGTGCCAGCACCCCTAAACGGACTAGCGGGAAAAGCGAGCAGTACTTC. It translates to CASTPKRTSGKSEQYF.